The clone carrying this TCR beta chain has a count of ten or more. Read data end 3 residues before the CDR3 end; the end is taken from the germline J gene. This sample was taken from a study of T cell clonality in common variable immunodeficiency. CVID and control samples used equivalent genomic DNA input. The table came from immunoSEQ multiplex PCR; TCRdb's copy has only in-frame clones and leaves some out. The data list more than 30,000 clones, none observed once; 0.95% falls to the top ten. CDR1 and CDR2 from the germline V gene are GTSNPN and SVGIG (reference sequence). V lost 3 bases, J lost 0 bases, and 9 bases lay in between. CDR3 length equals 14 residues.

This receptor was obtained from a person between 18 and 69 years old in good health. Sequenced material: peripheral blood mononuclear cells. The chain links TRBV30 to TRBJ1-5; D possibly corresponds to TRBD1 (5 bases). The CDR3 sequence: CAWSAGHSNQPQHF. CDR3 DNA (partial): TGTGCCTGGAGCGCAGGGCATAGCAATCAGCCC.